The 15 T cell receptor beta chains below come from one sample, sequenced in a study of T cells after yellow fever vaccination. Via MiXCR, TCRdb re-called the 5' RACE reads, giving one row per CDR3 protein. The sample lists approximately 250,000 distinct CDR3 sequences, about 3.9% occurring once. The input for sequencing was PBMCs, taken 15 days after the yellow fever booster vaccination. Receptors were obtained from a man in his late teens or twenties who received the YFV17D yellow fever vaccine.

This clonotype was seen ten or more times. V is TRBV5-1 and J is TRBJ1-1, with D possibly being TRBD1 (6 bases). Germline V CDR1 and CDR2: SGHRS, YFSETQ. The V end was cut by 1 base, the J end by 4 bases, with 11 bases between. CDR3 size: 14 residues. This chain's CDR3 is CASSLLGGLTEAFF. The CDR3 DNA is TGCGCCAGCAGCTTGCTTGGGGGGCTCACTGAAGCTTTCTTT.

The sample holds many counts of this clonotype. A junction end diverges from the germline sequence, so it may reflect a read error. This chain joins TRBV5-1 and TRBJ1-2; no reliable D call. Germline CDR1 reads SGHRS; CDR2 reads YFSETQ. The CDR3 totals 9 residues. The CDR3 nucleotides read TGTCTGGCTCTGGATGGCTACACCTTC. This gives the protein CLALDGYTF. Full variable domain (outside the CDR3, taken from reference TRBV5-1 and TRBJ1-2): KAGVTQTPRYLIKTRGQQVTLSCSPISGHRSVSWYQQTPGQGLQFLFEYFSETQRNKGNFPGRFSGRQFSNSRSEMNVSTLELGDSALYLCLALDGYTFGSGTRLTVV.

The sample holds many counts of this clonotype. V usage is TRBV7-2 and J usage is TRBJ1-4; D is unclear. The ends were cut back, 5 bases at V and 2 bases at J, with 12 bases in the middle. Germline CDR1 and CDR2: SGHTA and FQGNSA. The CDR3 has 15 amino acids. The CDR3: CASSPSQVTNEKLFF. CDR3 coding DNA: TGTGCCAGCAGCCCCAGCCAGGTTACTAATGAAAAACTGTTTTTT.

This clonotype appeared many times. The chain joins TRBV25-1 to TRBJ1-1; possible D gene TRBD1, 5 bases. Looked up from germline, CDR1 is MGHDK and CDR2 is SYGVNS. This CDR3 is built from 13 residues. V gave up 3 bases and J gave up 0 bases, with 5 bases separating them. CDR3 DNA: TGTGCCAGCAGTGACAGGGTGAACACTGAAGCTTTCTTT. Translation gives CASSDRVNTEAFF.

This clonotype was recorded at least ten times. The chain carries TRBV4-1 and TRBJ2-5, with D maybe TRBD2 (5 bases). The CDR3 spans 16 residues. Germline V lookup: CDR1 MGHRA, CDR2 YSYEKL. Trimming took 1 base from V and 2 from J, leaving 14 bases between them. This CDR3 reads CASSQGEGEGQETQYF. The CDR3, as DNA: TGCGCCAGCAGCCAAGGAGAGGGAGAGGGACAAGAGACCCAGTACTTC.

This clonotype was seen at least ten times. V usage is TRBV5-6 and J usage is TRBJ2-5; 8 bases are shared with TRBD2. V dropped 2 bases and J dropped 2; count of bases not matched to a gene: 11. Germline lookup yields CDR1 SGHDT and CDR2 YYEEEE. CDR3 size: 17 residues. CDR3 in amino acids: CASSFRGLGWGQETQYF. CDR3 coding DNA: TGTGCCAGCAGCTTTCGGGGACTAGGGTGGGGGCAAGAGACCCAGTACTTC.

This clonotype was observed a handful of times. An end of the junction differs from the germline gene, which may be a read error. The rearrangement uses TRBV7-7 and TRBJ2-4; TRBD2 might be the D (5 bases). The CDR3 loop spans 16 amino acids. Germline CDR1 reads SSHAT; CDR2 reads FNYEAQ (reference sequence). CDR3 sequence reads: CASSSYSGRAKNIQYF. Here the CDR3 DNA reads TGTGCTAGCAGCTCTTACAGCGGCCGGGCCAAAAACATTCAGTACTTC.

There are many counts of this clonotype. The genes are TRBV4-3 and TRBJ1-2; 10 bases agree with TRBD1. CDR3 size: 16 residues. CDR1 is LGHNA and CDR2 is YSLEER in the germline V gene. V trimming: 3 bases; J trimming: 8 bases; junction bases outside the gene matches: 12. The CDR3, as DNA: TGCGCCAGCAGCCAGCCCCCGGGACAGGGGTTGCAAGGCTACACCTTC. It translates to CASSQPPGQGLQGYTF.

This clonotype was counted ten times or more. The chain recombines TRBV7-9 with TRBJ1-1, with D perhaps TRBD1 (5 bases). Germline lookup yields CDR1 SEHNR and CDR2 FQNEAQ (reference sequence). The CDR3 covers 15 residues. V was clipped by 1 base and J by 0 bases, with 9 bases between them. The CDR3 nucleotides read TGTGCCAGCAGCTTAGTTGCGGGGCTGAACACTGAAGCTTTCTTT. Translated: CASSLVAGLNTEAFF.

This clonotype was seen ten or more times. The chain has TRBV18 and TRBJ1-1; a weak D match, TRBD1 (5 bases). The CDR3 covers 14 residues. V shed 4 bases and J shed 6 bases, with 15 bases lying between them. CDR1 is KGHSH, CDR2 LQKENI, per germline. CDR3 nucleotides: TGTGCCAGCTCACGATCCAGGGACGAGGCTGAAGCTTTCTTT. Residues: CASSRSRDEAEAFF.

The rearrangement uses TRBV19 and TRBJ1-5, with TRBD1 matching over 9 bases. Germline-derived CDR1 and CDR2 are LNHDA and SQIVND (reference sequence). J was trimmed by 6 bases and V by 7 bases; bases with no gene match: 16. This CDR3 has 17 residues. Here the CDR3 reads CASKSAGGQGVSQPQHF. The CDR3 DNA sequence: TGTGCCAGTAAATCTGCGGGGGGACAGGGAGTTTCTCAGCCCCAGCATTTT.

This clonotype was counted many times. The chain recombines TRBV19 with TRBJ1-4, with D unclear. V was shortened by 3 bases and J by 3 bases, with 11 bases between the two germline ends. Per the germline V gene, CDR1 is LNHDA and CDR2 is SQIVND (reference sequence). The CDR3 totals 15 residues. DNA of the CDR3: TGTGCCAGTAGTATGCGGACGGGTGCTAATGAAAAACTGTTTTTT. Amino acid sequence: CASSMRTGANEKLFF.

This clonotype occurred many times. The chain has TRBV7-2 and TRBJ2-3, with 14 nucleotides matching TRBD2. V trimming: 3 bases; J trimming: 2 bases; junction bases outside the gene matches: 25. The CDR3 has 24 amino acids. The germline CDR1 and CDR2 sequences are SGHTA and FQGNSA. The CDR3, as DNA: TGTGCCAGCAGCTTCGCTCGGGGGGGCCCGAAATCCGGACTAGCGGGGGGCCCCACAGATACGCAGTATTTT. Translated, it gives CASSFARGGPKSGLAGGPTDTQYF.

The sample holds many counts of this clonotype. This chain links TRBV20-1 with TRBJ1-1; TRBD1 is a possible D gene (5 bases). Between the trimmed V and J ends, which lost 0 bases and 7 bases, there was a span of 18 bases. Looked up from germline, CDR1 is DFQATT and CDR2 is SNEGSKA (reference sequence). The CDR3 is 15 amino acids. This CDR3 is CSARDRTGPWFEAFF. The CDR3 DNA reads as TGCAGTGCTAGAGATAGAACAGGACCATGGTTTGAAGCTTTCTTT.

This clonotype was seen ten or more times. V and J are TRBV12-3 or TRBV12-4 and TRBJ2-5; D remains ambiguous. This CDR3 has 13 residues. The V and J ends lost 3 bases and 5 bases respectively, with 10 bases between them. For the CDR3, the DNA is TGTGCCAGCAGTTTTTCAGTACGGGAGACCCAGTACTTC. Its protein product is CASSFSVRETQYF.